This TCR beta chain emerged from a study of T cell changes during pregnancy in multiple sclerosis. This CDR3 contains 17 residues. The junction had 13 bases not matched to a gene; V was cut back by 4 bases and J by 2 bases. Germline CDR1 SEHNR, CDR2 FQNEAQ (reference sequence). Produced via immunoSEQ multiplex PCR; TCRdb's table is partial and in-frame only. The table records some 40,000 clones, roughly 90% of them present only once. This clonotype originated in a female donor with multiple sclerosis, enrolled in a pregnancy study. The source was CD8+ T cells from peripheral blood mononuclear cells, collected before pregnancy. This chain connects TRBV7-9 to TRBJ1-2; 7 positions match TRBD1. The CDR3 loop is CASSSVAEQGLNYGYTF. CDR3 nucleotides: TGTGCCAGCAGCTCCGTAGCCGAACAGGGGTTAAACTATGGCTACACCTTC.